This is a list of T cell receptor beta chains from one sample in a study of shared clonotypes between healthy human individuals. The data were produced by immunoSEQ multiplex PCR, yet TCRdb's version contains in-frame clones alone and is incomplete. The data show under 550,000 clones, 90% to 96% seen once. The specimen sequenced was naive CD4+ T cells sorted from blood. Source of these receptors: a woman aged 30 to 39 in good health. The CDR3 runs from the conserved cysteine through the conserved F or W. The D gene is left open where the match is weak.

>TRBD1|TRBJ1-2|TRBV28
CASSLSGVGTGINYGYTF
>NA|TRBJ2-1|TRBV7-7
CASSLAGVYNEQFF
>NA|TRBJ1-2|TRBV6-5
CASRASIRGGYTF
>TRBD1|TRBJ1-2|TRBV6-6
CASSYDRANYGYTF
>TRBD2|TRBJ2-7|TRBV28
CASSLPGGSYEQYF
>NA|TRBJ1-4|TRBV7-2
CASSPRLTGQKLFF
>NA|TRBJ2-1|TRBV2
CASSEAWGIGVHEQFF
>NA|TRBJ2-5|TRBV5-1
CASSLGREETQYF
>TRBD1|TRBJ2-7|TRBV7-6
CASSSYRGYEQYF
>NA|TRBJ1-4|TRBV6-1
CASSETLEKLFF
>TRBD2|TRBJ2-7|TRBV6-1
CASCLLAGDPYEQYF
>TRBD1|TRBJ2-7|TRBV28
CASTLTGGYEQYF
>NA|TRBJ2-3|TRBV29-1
CSVEWGGTDTQYF
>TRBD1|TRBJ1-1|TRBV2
CASGETGPREAFF